This entry lists 17 T cell receptor beta chains sequenced from one sample in a study of beta chain features in type 1 diabetes. Every isolated RNA sample was fully reverse transcribed, so sequencing captured expressed TCRB transcripts. Assay: immunoSEQ multiplex PCR; the TCRdb copy retains only in-frame clones and omits some. The data contain under 300,000 clones, just over 20% of them singletons. Which antigens these TCRs recognize remains unknown. Study-level findings and limits: Within each of all four CD4+ subsets, Type 1 diabetes patients had TCRB CDR3s that were moderately but significantly shorter.

The sample taken for sequencing was naive CD4+ T cells from blood. These receptors originate from a woman in her forties with type 1 diabetes.

Only a few counts were recorded for this clone. V gene TRBV9 combines with J gene TRBJ1-2, with 7 bases matching TRBD1. The CDR3 is 12 amino acids. Germline V gene lookup returns CDR1 SGDLS and CDR2 YYNGEE. Trimming cost V 6 bases and J 3 bases; bases outside gene matches: 2. The chain's CDR3 is CASNDRDYGYTF. The DNA of the CDR3 is TGTGCCAGCAACGACAGGGACTATGGCTACACCTTC.

The V call is TRBV7-9, the J call TRBJ2-1; no clear D. Germline V CDR1 and CDR2: SEHNR, FQNEAQ (reference sequence). The V and J ends lost 1 base and 8 bases respectively, with 15 bases between them. CDR3 size: 15 residues. CDR3: CASSLGPFGVDEQFF. Written as DNA, the CDR3 is TGTGCCAGCAGCTTAGGACCGTTTGGAGTAGATGAGCAGTTCTTC.

The V call is TRBV2, the J call TRBJ2-1, with 10 positions matching TRBD2. V gave up 11 bases and J gave up 6 bases; unmatched junction bases: 10. Germline-derived CDR1 and CDR2 are SNHLY and FYNNEI. The CDR3 spans 14 residues. As DNA, the CDR3 is TGTGCCGGGTCTCCGGGACTAGCGAGCAATGAGCAGTTCTTC. Its protein product is CAGSPGLASNEQFF.

V is TRBV29-1 and J is TRBJ1-3; D unresolved. This CDR3 is 13 amino acids long. CDR1 SQVTM and CDR2 ANQGSEA come from the germline V gene. Between the trimmed V and J ends, which lost 4 bases and 2 bases, there was a span of 9 bases. CDR3 bases: TGCAGCGTTGTCTGGGAGACTGGAAACACCATATATTTT. Translation: CSVVWETGNTIYF.

This chain links TRBV7-9 with TRBJ1-3; possibly TRBD1 for D (6 bases). Germline values: CDR1 SEHNR, CDR2 FQNEAQ (reference sequence). V lost 2 bases to trimming and J lost 0 bases, with 14 bases between them. The CDR3 covers 17 residues. Written as DNA, the CDR3 is TGTGCCAGCAGCTTACCAGGGGAAGGGGCCTCTGGAAACACCATATATTTT. Protein sequence: CASSLPGEGASGNTIYF.

This clone was seen only a few times. V and J are TRBV5-1 and TRBJ1-1, with 10 bases matching TRBD1. V lost 4 bases and J lost 0; bases outside the gene matches: 6. Per the germline V gene, CDR1 is SGHRS and CDR2 is YFSETQ. This CDR3 has 16 residues. The DNA for the CDR3 is TGCGCCAGCAGCCGGGGGGACAGGGGATTGAACACTGAAGCTTTCTTT. This translates into CASSRGDRGLNTEAFF.

This clone was counted only a few times. The genes are TRBV5-6 and TRBJ2-7; D is possibly TRBD1 (5 bases). This CDR3 is built from 16 residues. V was trimmed by 0 bases and J by 7 bases, leaving 20 bases between them. The germline gives CDR1 SGHDT, CDR2 YYEEEE. In nucleotides, the CDR3 is TGTGCCAGCAGCTTGGCCAATGCCAGGCCAGGGTATGAGCAGTACTTC. Amino acids: CASSLANARPGYEQYF.

This clone was detected only a few times. This chain connects TRBV9 to TRBJ2-5; the D is unclear. The CDR3 consists of 13 residues. Germline CDR1 and CDR2: SGDLS and YYNGEE. The V and J ends lost 2 bases and 1 base respectively, with 6 bases between them. This CDR3 is CASSVTPQETQYF. Here the CDR3 DNA reads TGTGCCAGCAGCGTGACACCCCAAGAGACCCAGTACTTC.

This clone was seen more than once but under ten times. The chain is built from TRBV2 and TRBJ2-1; TRBD2 aligns across 7 bases. V lost 3 bases and J lost 11; bases outside the gene matches: 4. The CDR3 has 12 residues. Germline values: CDR1 SNHLY, CDR2 FYNNEI. The CDR3 DNA follows: TGTGCCAGCAGTGAGACTAGCCGTCAGCAGTTCTTC. It specifies CASSETSRQQFF.

The gene calls are TRBV5-1 and TRBJ1-6; D gene unclear. V was cut by 1 base and J by 8 bases, with 10 bases left in between. Germline CDR1 and CDR2: SGHRS and YFSETQ. The CDR3 contains 14 residues. The CDR3 DNA sequence: TGCGCCAGCAGCTTGTCCCCCCGGGATTCACCCCTCCACTTT. Protein: CASSLSPRDSPLHF.

This chain connects TRBV21-1 to TRBJ1-1; TRBD1, the D gene given by the table, was not confirmed from the DNA. TRBV21-1 is a pseudogene. CDR3 length: 14 amino acids. In nucleotides, the CDR3 is TGTGCCAGCAGCAAAGAGGGGCCCAGAACTGAAGCTTTCTTT. Encoded protein: CASSKEGPRTEAFF.

The chain carries TRBV28 and TRBJ2-3; TRBD1 is a possible D gene (5 bases). This CDR3 is built from 11 residues. With 5 bases removed from V and 5 bases from J, the gap between germline ends came to 5 bases. From germline, CDR1 is MDHEN and CDR2 SYDVKM. CDR3 nucleotide sequence: TGTGCCAGCAGTAGGGGAGATACGCAGTATTTT. Protein product: CASSRGDTQYF.

The CDR3 spells CASSVVGQVHNEQFF. In nucleotides, the CDR3 is TGTGCCAGCAGCGTAGTGGGACAGGTCCACAATGAGCAGTTCTTC. This chain connects TRBV9 to TRBJ2-1, with TRBD1 identical over 8 bases. The CDR3 is 15 amino acids. With 0 bases clipped from V and 5 bases from J, the junction kept 4 bases outside the gene matches. Germline V gives CDR1 SGDLS, CDR2 YYNGEE.

This chain joins TRBV15 and TRBJ1-5, with D perhaps matching TRBD1 (6 bases). The V and J ends lost 0 bases and 2 bases respectively, with 11 bases between them. The germline V gene has CDR1 LNHNV and CDR2 YYDKDF (reference sequence). The CDR3 consists of 16 residues. The CDR3 protein is CATSREPGGGNQPQHF. The CDR3 DNA reads TGTGCCACCAGCAGAGAGCCGGGGGGCGGCAATCAGCCCCAGCATTTT.

V gene TRBV10-3 combines with J gene TRBJ1-1; 7 nucleotides agree with TRBD1. J gave up 5 bases and V 6 bases, and 3 bases lay outside the gene matches. The CDR3 consists of 12 residues. CDR1 and CDR2 (germline): ENHRY, SYGVKD. The CDR3 nucleotides read TGTGCCATCAGCCCGACAGGGACTGAAGCTTTCTTT. Encoded protein: CAISPTGTEAFF.

This clone was detected only a few times. The rearrangement links TRBV15 to TRBJ2-1, with D perhaps matching TRBD1 (5 bases). Germline CDR1 reads LNHNV; CDR2 reads YYDKDF (reference sequence). This CDR3 has 14 residues. With 4 bases removed from V and 4 bases from J, the gap between germline ends came to 11 bases. The CDR3 DNA sequence: TGTGCCACCAGCAAAGGGGCGGATTACAATGAGCAGTTCTTC. Its protein is CATSKGADYNEQFF.

This clone was observed a few times. V and J are TRBV18 and TRBJ2-4, with TRBD1 matching 9 bases. CDR1 is KGHSH, CDR2 LQKENI, per germline. This CDR3 comprises 14 residues. Trimming at V came to 6 bases and at J to 4 bases, leaving 4 bases not matched to a gene. The CDR3 DNA follows: TGTGCCAGCTCCAGGGACAGGGAGAAAAACATTCAGTACTTC. Its translation: CASSRDREKNIQYF.